This T cell receptor beta chain came from a study of blood T cell repertoires in COVID-19. At the level of the study: Researchers got acute and convalescent COVID-19 samples from the United States, Italy and Spain. Nucleic acid was either cDNA or gDNA, and it came from T cells, B-cell-depleted T cells, or PBMCs.

As originally analysed: It was from reference gene primer amplification that nucleated cell counts were estimated. Here immunoSEQ multiplex PCR was the method, and the copy in TCRdb shows in-frame clones only, minus some. D and trimming were read from the DNA, whereas the V and J calls and clone size are those reported in that table. Here the sample spans under 95,000 clones, 70% to 90% being singletons. The TCR comes from a man in his 60s with acute or convalescent COVID-19. Specimen: peripheral blood.

CDR3 protein: CASSLAGTVSYEQYF. DNA of the CDR3: TGTGCCAGCAGCTTGGCAGGGACAGTGTCCTACGAGCAGTACTTC. J is TRBJ2-7 and V is TRBV5-6, with TRBD1 matching over 7 bases. Germline CDR1 is SGHDT and CDR2 is YYEEEE. Unmatched junction bases numbered 4, after V lost 0 bases and J lost 1 base. The CDR3 is 15 amino acids.